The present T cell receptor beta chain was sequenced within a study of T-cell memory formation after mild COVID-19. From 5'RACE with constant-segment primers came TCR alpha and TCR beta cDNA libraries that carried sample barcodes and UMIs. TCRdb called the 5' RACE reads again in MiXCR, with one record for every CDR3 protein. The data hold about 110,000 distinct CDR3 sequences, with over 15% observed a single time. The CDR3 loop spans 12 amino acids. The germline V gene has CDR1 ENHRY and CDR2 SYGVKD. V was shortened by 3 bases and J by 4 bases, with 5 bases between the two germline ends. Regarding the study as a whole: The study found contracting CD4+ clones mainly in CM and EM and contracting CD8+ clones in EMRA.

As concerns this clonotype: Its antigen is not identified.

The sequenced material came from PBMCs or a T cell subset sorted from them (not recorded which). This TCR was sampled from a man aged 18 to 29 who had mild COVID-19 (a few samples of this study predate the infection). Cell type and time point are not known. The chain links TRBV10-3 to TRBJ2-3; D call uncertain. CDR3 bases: TGTGCCATCAGTGATGCCGCAGATACGCAGTATTTT. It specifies CAISDAADTQYF.